This is a list of T cell receptor beta chains from one sample in a study of technical replicates of blood from four donors. Using immunoSEQ multiplex PCR, the repertoire was profiled, and TCRdb retains in-frame clones only, with some absent. This table has 75,000 to 90,000 clones, 85% to 95% appearing once. Sequencing was done on a sample of T cells isolated from PBMCs. These receptors all stem from a human donor in good health. CDR3s leave out the opening cysteine and the closing phenylalanine or tryptophan. Each record gives: D gene, V gene, J gene, CDR3 protein. A D gene is named only where the DNA matches it firmly.

TRBD1,TRBV11-2,TRBJ2-2,ASSSFDRGTGELF
-,TRBV27,TRBJ1-1,ASTTLGGMGTEAF
TRBD1,TRBV6-1,TRBJ2-2,ASSEAWTGPAGELF
TRBD2,TRBV14,TRBJ2-1,ASSPLGTSGRFSYNEQF
-,TRBV7-9,TRBJ2-7,ASSRIRQSYEQY
TRBD2,TRBV4-1,TRBJ2-3,ASRRASGRGVPDTQY
-,TRBV2,TRBJ2-2,ASTQNTGELF
TRBD1,TRBV7-9,TRBJ1-5,ASSLGSGTGSLEAQH
TRBD1,TRBV5-1,TRBJ1-4,ASSFQGANNEKLF
-,TRBV12-2,TRBJ2-7,ASRLAFTRGCEQY
TRBD2,TRBV15,TRBJ2-3,ATSRPSGLAGGASTDTQY
TRBD2,TRBV27,TRBJ2-7,ASSGRALLTYEQY
-,TRBV19,TRBJ2-5,ASSMYETQY
TRBD1,TRBV4-1,TRBJ1-1,ASSQERQGEAF
-,TRBV14,TRBJ2-7,ASSQFLASHEQY
-,TRBV25-1,TRBJ2-7,ASRYGYEQY
-,TRBV2,TRBJ2-3,ASTYITGDTQY
-,TRBV7-3,TRBJ1-1,ASSIDSNTEAF
TRBD2,TRBV4-1,TRBJ2-1,ASSQEVAGGNNEQF
-,TRBV15,TRBJ2-3,ATSRAGNRETSTDTQY
-,TRBV20-1,TRBJ2-7,SARRESEQY
-,TRBV9,TRBJ1-1,ASSAYPGGRTEAF
-,TRBV2,TRBJ2-6,ASSSRGSGANVLT
-,TRBV21-1,TRBJ1-6,ASIKRSQRDSPLH
-,TRBV4-2,TRBJ1-1,ASSQLEGLNTEAF
TRBD2,TRBV10-1,TRBJ2-1,ASSGWTSGNNEQF
-,TRBV10-1,TRBJ1-2,ASSESQIYGYT
-,TRBV19,TRBJ2-7,ASSIRGGNEQY
TRBD2,TRBV9,TRBJ2-1,ASSVGRLADYNEQF
TRBD1,TRBV5-1,TRBJ2-1,ASSLSLTGEPF
-,TRBV5-1,TRBJ2-5,ASSFPGQETQY
TRBD1,TRBV2,TRBJ1-2,ASSESTLLLGTAGT
TRBD1,TRBV5-4,TRBJ1-2,ASSSFRGHGYT
-,TRBV6-6,TRBJ2-3,ASLRDMGTDTQY
-,TRBV6-1,TRBJ1-1,ASSERLLAEAF
-,TRBV5-6,TRBJ1-1,ASSVASGGLF
-,TRBV7-2,TRBJ2-5,ASSSRVQETQY
-,TRBV5-6,TRBJ2-1,ASSRTVNEQF
TRBD2,TRBV9,TRBJ2-3,ASSVGLAASTDTQY
-,TRBV5-1,TRBJ2-2,ASSSPSRQNTGELF
-,TRBV7-2,TRBJ1-2,ASSLRGGSNYGYT
TRBD2,TRBV7-2,TRBJ2-7,ASSPREGDLPYEQY
-,TRBV5-1,TRBJ2-5,ASSPRWPQETQY
TRBD1,TRBV4-2,TRBJ1-2,ASSQGGQGLNGYT
-,TRBV2,TRBJ2-7,ASSEGAGVHRQY
TRBD1,TRBV9,TRBJ1-5,ASSVCIRGSNQPQH
TRBD1,TRBV19,TRBJ1-5,ASSRGSPWNQPQH
-,TRBV5-4,TRBJ2-1,ASGPEQF
-,TRBV2,TRBJ2-5,ASSANERTQY
TRBD2,TRBV5-1,TRBJ2-4,ASSLGNSGGALNIQY
TRBD2,TRBV27,TRBJ2-5,ASRSLAGVETQY